The source of this TCR beta chain is a study of CD8+ T cells in alopecia areata. Looking at the study overall: Percentage of affected scalp area was the basis on which treated patients' severity was scored.

Treatment of the sample: oral pan-JAK inhibitor, 5-10 mg twice daily. Sequencing used cDNA as its template, made by extracting RNA and reverse transcribing it. The table came from immunoSEQ multiplex PCR; TCRdb's copy has only in-frame clones and leaves some out. The sample lists 150,000 to 200,000 clones, about three fifths seen once, with 5.5% in the top ten. As to this clone: Its target is unknown.

The CDR3 consists of 12 residues. V lost 4 bases and J 4 bases, leaving 8 bases between the germline ends. Germline CDR1 is SGHRS and CDR2 is YFSETQ. Study-level results: Many expanded lesional clones remained in scalp and blood on tofacitinib.

The origin of this receptor is a human donor with alopecia areata. The sample was CD4+ T cells sorted from blood, taken at week 24, from a patient treated with tofacitinib. The gene calls are TRBV5-1 and TRBJ1-2; D remains ambiguous. The chain's CDR3 is CASSTDFYGYTF. CDR3 nucleotide sequence: TGCGCCAGCAGCACCGACTTCTATGGCTACACCTTC.